A selection of T cell receptor beta chains follows, all from one sample in a study of cytomegalovirus exposure and HLA in healthy donors. Profiled with immunoSEQ multiplex PCR; TCRdb holds only in-frame clones, not every one. The profile shows around 210,000 clones, 70% to 90% of them singletons. The sequencing input was PBMCs. These receptors were taken from a girl between 2 and 10 years old in good health and CMV-seronegative. Both conserved end residues are part of each CDR3. The D gene is left open where the match is weak. Expanded clones get a size class; other rows say once, few or many, or leave the size out.

- | TRBJ2-7 | TRBV15 | - | CATSRDPRFDEQYF | TGTGCCACCAGCAGAGATCCCCGTTTTGACGAGCAGTACTTC
- | TRBJ2-5 | TRBV9 | TRBD2 | CASSVGPGTTEETQYF | TGTGCCAGCAGCGTAGGTCCCGGGACTACGGAAGAGACCCAGTACTTC
- | TRBJ1-1 | TRBV7-9 | - | CASSLWAAEAFF | TGTGCCAGCAGCTTATGGGCCGCTGAAGCTTTCTTT
once | TRBJ2-1 | TRBV19 | - | CASSFRWARSYNEQFF | TGTGCCAGTAGTTTCCGCTGGGCACGCTCCTACAATGAGCAGTTCTTC
once | TRBJ1-2 | TRBV7-2 | TRBD1 | CASSLDWTGFYGYTF | TGTGCCAGCAGCTTAGATTGGACAGGATTCTATGGCTACACCTTC
- | TRBJ2-7 | TRBV5-1 | - | CASSGARSYEQYF | TGCGCCAGCAGCGGAGCTCGATCCTACGAGCAGTACTTC
few | TRBJ2-2 | TRBV18 | TRBD2 | CASSPRLAGVPGELFF | TGTGCCAGCTCACCACGACTAGCGGGAGTCCCCGGGGAGCTGTTTTTT
- | TRBJ2-5 | TRBV29-1 | - | CSVEARGGTQYF | TGCAGCGTTGAGGCAAGGGGTGGGACCCAGTACTTC
- | TRBJ1-1 | TRBV11-2 | - | CASSPHSEVNTEAFF | TGTGCCAGCAGCCCCCACTCGGAGGTAAACACTGAAGCTTTCTTT
- | TRBJ1-5 | TRBV6-5 | - | CASTLTRIQPQHF | TGTGCCAGCACCCTCACCAGGATCCAGCCCCAGCATTTT
- | TRBJ2-3 | TRBV7-3 | TRBD2 | CASSKRPNGLADTQYF | TGTGCCAGCAGCAAACGTCCCAACGGACTAGCAGATACGCAGTATTTT
once | TRBJ1-1 | TRBV7-6 | TRBD1 | CASSPRTGENTEAYF | TGTGCCAGCAGCCCCAGGACAGGGGAGAACACTGAAGCTTACTTT
- | TRBJ1-1 | TRBV7-9 | TRBD1 | CASSLGTGGNTEAFF | TGTGCCAGCAGCTTAGGGACAGGCGGGAACACTGAAGCTTTCTTT
- | TRBJ2-1 | TRBV7-7 | - | CASSLDAEAYNEQFF | TGTGCCAGCAGCTTAGATGCGGAGGCCTACAATGAGCAGTTCTTC
- | TRBJ2-1 | TRBV6-1 | - | CASSDLSPRASYNEQFF | TGTGCCAGCAGTGACTTAAGCCCGCGGGCCTCCTACAATGAGCAGTTCTTC
- | TRBJ1-6 | TRBV6-5 | - | CASSYRGGGESPLHF | TGTGCCAGCAGTTACAGAGGCGGGGGTGAGTCACCCCTCCACTTT